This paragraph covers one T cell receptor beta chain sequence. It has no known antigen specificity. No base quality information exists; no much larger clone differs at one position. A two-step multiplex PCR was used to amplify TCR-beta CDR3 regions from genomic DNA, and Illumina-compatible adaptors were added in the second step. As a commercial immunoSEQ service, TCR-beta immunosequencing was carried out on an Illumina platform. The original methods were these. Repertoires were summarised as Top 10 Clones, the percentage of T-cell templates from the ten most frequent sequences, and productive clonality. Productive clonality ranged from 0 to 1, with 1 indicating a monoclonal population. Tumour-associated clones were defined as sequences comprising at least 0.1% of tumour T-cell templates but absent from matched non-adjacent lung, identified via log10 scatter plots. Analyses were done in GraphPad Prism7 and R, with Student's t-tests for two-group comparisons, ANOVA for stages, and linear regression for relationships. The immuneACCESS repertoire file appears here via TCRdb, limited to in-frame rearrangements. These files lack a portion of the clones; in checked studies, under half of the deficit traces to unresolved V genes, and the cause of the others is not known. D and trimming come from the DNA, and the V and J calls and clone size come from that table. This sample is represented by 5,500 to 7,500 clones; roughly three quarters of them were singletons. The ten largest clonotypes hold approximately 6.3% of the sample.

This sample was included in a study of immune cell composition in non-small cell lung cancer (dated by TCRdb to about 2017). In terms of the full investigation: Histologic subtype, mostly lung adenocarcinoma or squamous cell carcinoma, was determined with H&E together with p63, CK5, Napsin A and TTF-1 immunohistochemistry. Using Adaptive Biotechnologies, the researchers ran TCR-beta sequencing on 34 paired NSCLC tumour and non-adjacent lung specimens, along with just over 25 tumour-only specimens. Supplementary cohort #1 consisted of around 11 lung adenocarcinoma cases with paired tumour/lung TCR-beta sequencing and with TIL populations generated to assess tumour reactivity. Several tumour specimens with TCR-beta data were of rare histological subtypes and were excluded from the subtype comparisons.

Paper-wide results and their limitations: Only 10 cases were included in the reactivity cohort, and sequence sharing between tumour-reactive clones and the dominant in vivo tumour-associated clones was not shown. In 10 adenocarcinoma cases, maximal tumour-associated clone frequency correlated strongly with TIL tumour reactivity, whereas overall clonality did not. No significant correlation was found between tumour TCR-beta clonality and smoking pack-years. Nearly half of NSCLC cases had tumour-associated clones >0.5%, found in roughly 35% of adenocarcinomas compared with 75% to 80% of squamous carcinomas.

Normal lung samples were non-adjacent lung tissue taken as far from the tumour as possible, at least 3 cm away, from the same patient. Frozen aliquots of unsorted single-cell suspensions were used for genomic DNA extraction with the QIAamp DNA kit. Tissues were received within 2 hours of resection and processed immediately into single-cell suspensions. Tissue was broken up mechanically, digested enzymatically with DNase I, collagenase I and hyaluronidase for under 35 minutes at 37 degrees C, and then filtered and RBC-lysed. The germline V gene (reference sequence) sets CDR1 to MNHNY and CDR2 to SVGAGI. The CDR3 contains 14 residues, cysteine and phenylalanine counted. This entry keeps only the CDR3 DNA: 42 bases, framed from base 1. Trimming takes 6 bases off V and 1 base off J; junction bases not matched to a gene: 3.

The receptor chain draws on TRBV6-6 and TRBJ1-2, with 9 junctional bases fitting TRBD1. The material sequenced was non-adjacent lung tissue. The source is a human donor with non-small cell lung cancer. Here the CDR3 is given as CASRETGGNYGYTF. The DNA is TGTGCCAGCAGGGAGACAGGGGGTAACTATGGCTACACCTTC.